This entry lists 7 T cell receptor beta chains sequenced from one sample in a study of T-cell reconstitution after alpha-beta-depleted transplantation in children. A library of TCRbeta sequences, prepared with unique molecular identifiers, was generated. TCRdb analysed the PCR reads with MiXCR anew, one entry per CDR3 protein. The data show more than 400,000 distinct CDR3 sequences, with around two fifths seen just once and approximately 30% held by the top ten. Sample: PBMCs, taken before TCRalphabeta/CD19-depleted stem cell transplant. These receptors were collected from a girl aged 2-10 years with aplastic anemia, due to receive a stem cell transplant.

The V and J genes are TRBV5-5 and TRBJ2-7; TRBD1 is a possible D gene (6 bases). V was clipped by 2 bases and J by 3 bases, with 12 bases between them. The CDR3 has 14 residues. Germline CDR1 is SGHKS and CDR2 is YYEKEE (reference sequence). CDR3 sequence (DNA): TGTGCCAGCAGCTTATCAGGGGTGAGCTACGAGCAGTACTTC. Residues: CASSLSGVSYEQYF.

This clonotype was found many times. The CDR3 loop reads CAIRGASVVGDEQFF. The CDR3 nucleotides are TGTGCCATCAGGGGGGCGAGCGTGGTTGGCGATGAGCAGTTCTTC. The rearrangement links TRBV10-3 to TRBJ2-1; D might be TRBD1 (6 bases). Germline lookup yields CDR1 ENHRY and CDR2 SYGVKD. The CDR3 length is 15 residues. The ends were cut back, 6 bases at V and 8 bases at J, with 20 bases in the middle.

This clonotype was recorded only once. A much larger clone differs from this one at a single base, so this may be a read error. The chain combines TRBV3-1 with TRBJ2-6; 9 bases agree with TRBD2. The CDR3 runs to 18 residues. CDR1 LGHDT and CDR2 YNNKEL come from the germline V gene (reference sequence). In DNA, the CDR3 is TGTGCCAGCAGCCAATCCGGGACTAGCTTCTCTGGGGCCAACGTCCAGACTTTC. As protein: CASSQSGTSFSGANVQTF.

This clonotype was counted many times. The chain carries TRBV6-2 or TRBV6-3 and TRBJ2-7, with 13 positions matching TRBD2. Germline CDR1 MNHEY, CDR2 SVGEGT. J was trimmed by 6 bases and V by 4 bases; bases with no gene match: 6. The CDR3 covers 15 residues. The CDR3 nucleotides are TGTGCCAGCAGTTTAGGACTAGCGGGAGTTACCGAGCAGTACTTC. It translates to CASSLGLAGVTEQYF.

This clonotype has just one count. The chain employs TRBV18 and TRBJ2-7; 7 nucleotides align to TRBD1. Germline V gene data show CDR1 as KGHSH and CDR2 as LQKENI. This CDR3 contains 16 residues. J gave up 0 bases and V 5 bases, and 10 bases lay outside the gene matches. For the CDR3, the DNA is TGTGCCAGCTCATTGAACCCGACAGGGACCTCCTACGAGCAGTACTTC. This gives the protein CASSLNPTGTSYEQYF.

The V call is TRBV5-1, the J call TRBJ2-7; 12 nucleotides line up with TRBD1. Unmatched junction bases numbered 9, after V lost 5 bases and J lost 6 bases. This CDR3 is built from 15 residues. CDR1 SGHRS and CDR2 YFSETQ come from the germline V gene. CDR3 nucleotide sequence: TGCGCCAGCAGGCTCCTTGGGACAGGGGGCTCCGAGCAGTACTTC. Its protein product is CASRLLGTGGSEQYF.

This chain connects TRBV29-1 to TRBJ2-5, with D uncertain. This CDR3 has 10 amino acids. V lost 3 bases and J lost 4, with 3 bases in between. Germline V gene lookup returns CDR1 SQVTM and CDR2 ANQGSEA. In DNA form, the CDR3 reads TGCAGCGTTGAGACAGAGACCCAGTACTTC. Translated: CSVETETQYF.